Following are 5 T cell receptor beta chains from one sample sequenced in a study of cytomegalovirus exposure and HLA in healthy donors. Primers for the PCR totalled 60 Vbeta and 13 Jbeta. Sequencing was performed with immunoSEQ multiplex PCR; in TCRdb, only in-frame clones are kept and a portion is missing. Of more than 150,000 clones detected, around 80% appear once; the ten largest clones hold about 2.3%. The sequencing input was PBMCs. The receptors originated from a woman between 25 and 40 years old in good health and CMV-seronegative.

This clone was counted a few times. This chain uses TRBV18 with TRBJ2-7; 7 bases align to TRBD1. The CDR3 is 14 amino acids. Trimming cost V 3 bases and J 6 bases; bases outside gene matches: 8. CDR1 is KGHSH, CDR2 LQKENI, per germline. CDR3 residues: CASSPPAGGSEQYF. CDR3 nucleotides: TGTGCCAGCTCACCTCCGGCAGGGGGATCCGAGCAGTACTTC.

The chain has TRBV19 and TRBJ2-2, with 7 positions matching TRBD2. V was pared by 2 bases and J by 7 bases, with 4 bases of the junction left unmatched. This CDR3 comprises 14 residues. Germline V CDR1 and CDR2: LNHDA, SQIVND (reference sequence). CDR3 coding DNA: TGTGCCAGTAGTATAAAGGGCGGGGGCGGGGAGCTGTTTTTT. Translation: CASSIKGGGGELFF.

The chain carries TRBV5-8 and TRBJ2-3, with TRBD2 matching 9 bases. The CDR3 covers 15 residues. Per germline, CDR1 SGHTS and CDR2 YDEGEE. Trimming removed 3 bases from V and 3 bases from J; junction bases left unmatched: 5. For the CDR3, the DNA is TGTGCCAGCAGCTCTATGACTAGCGGTACAGATACGCAGTATTTT. It yields the protein CASSSMTSGTDTQYF.

The sample holds a few counts of this clone. This sequence joins TRBV6-6 and TRBJ1-6; 8 bases are shared with TRBD1. The CDR3 spans 16 residues. In germline, CDR1 is MNHNY, CDR2 SVGAGI (reference sequence). The V segment lost 7 bases and the J segment 9 bases; nucleotides outside the gene matches: 14. The CDR3 bases are TGTGCCAGCACCAAAACGGGACAGGCAAAGGGTTCACCCCTCCACTTT. It encodes CASTKTGQAKGSPLHF.

The rearrangement uses TRBV16 and TRBJ1-1, with 11 bases fitting TRBD1. The germline V gene has CDR1 KGHSY and CDR2 FQNENV. The CDR3 runs to 15 residues. The V segment lost 3 bases and the J segment 5 bases; nucleotides outside the gene matches: 5. In DNA form, the CDR3 reads TGTGCCAGCAGCCAGGGACAGGGGGTGTGGACTGAAGCTTTCTTT. It translates to CASSQGQGVWTEAFF.